This T cell receptor (beta chain) was captured in a study of T cell responses to AZD1222 COVID-19 vaccine (dated by TCRdb to the early 2020s). Some background on the complete study: TCR sequencing covered more than 230 trial participants: 200 to 220 given two doses of AZD1222 and about 26 given two doses of MenACWY control vaccine. Trial participants were enrolled into age subgroups of 18-55, 56-69 and 70-plus years, which contained about 160, 30 and 59 TCR-sequenced participants, respectively.

Note on this clone: The antigen this receptor binds is unknown. One base away there is no much larger clone; base qualities are not given.

In light of the paper, this sample's time point label describes: about 28 days (+/-7) after the second vaccine dose. Because spike-specific TCR depth and breadth did not differ between the two schedules, AZD1222 recipients who got a second dose at roughly 4 weeks were pooled with those who got a second dose at roughly 12 weeks. Samples from vaccinated people were obtained from the UK trials COV001 and COV002, which included a single-blind randomized controlled phase 2/3 trial of AZD1222 (ChAdOx1 nCoV-19) in healthy adults. For TCRbeta chain sequencing, PBMC samples from trial participants were taken at day 0 and at day 28 after the second dose. The CDR3 regions of human TCRbeta chains were analyzed by immunosequencing. The paper's data handling went like this. TCRs in the repertoires were matched against a reference library of SARS-CoV-2-specific TCRs that had been generated with the MIRA antigen-specificity platform. Breadth meant the fraction of unique TCRs that were SARS-CoV-2-associated, whereas depth meant the fraction of total T cells that were SARS-CoV-2-associated. Using the MIRA data, each spike-specific TCR was assigned both to the spike region to which the TCR was reactive and to a CD4 or CD8 class. Log10-transformed breadth and depth values were compared by one-way ANOVA with Sidak's multiple comparisons tests. Here the immuneACCESS table is served through TCRdb, limited to in-frame sequences with V and J called. Missing clones are a known gap in these copies; in checked studies unresolved V genes cover under half, and the rest lacks a known reason. V and J calls plus clone size are reproduced from that table; the DNA served to infer D and trimming. The table for this sample lists 65,000 to 80,000 clones; about 83% of them were counted only once. Approximately 1.3% of the sample lies in the top ten.

What the work shows at the level of the full study, not this receptor alone: Conclusions about previously exposed vaccinees are limited, since just 5 to 7 AZD1222 recipients were seropositive for SARS-CoV-2 at baseline. Spike-specific TCR breadth and depth rose significantly after two AZD1222 doses compared with day 0 and with MenACWY recipients. The vaccine-associated CD4 TCRs covered the entire spike protein, and the dominant responses fell in regions 160-218 and 743-854. Because no samples from the day 14 peak response were available, repertoires could be characterized only after the peak T cell response. Nearly half of unique spike-specific TCRs reportedly recognized epitopes outside regions mutated in the B.1.351 and B.1.1.7 variants. The 56-69-year group was small, and its depth increase did not reach significance, likely because of low power. Most participants were white British and females outnumbered males, and the authors suggested that clonal diversity may have been underestimated.

The CDR3 numbers 14 residues from cysteine through phenylalanine. Of all the DNA, just the CDR3 is kept, 42 bases in frame from base 1. Deletion took 6 bases off V and 4 bases off J, with a span of 10 bases between the germline ends. The germline V gene provides CDR1 MNHEY and CDR2 SVGAGI. The source of this sequence is an adult who received the AZD1222 COVID-19 vaccine. The specimen was peripheral blood, collected 28 days after the second AZD1222 dose. In this chain, TRBV6-5 is recombined with TRBJ1-6, with no confident D gene call. The CDR3 is CASRLDGYNSPLHF. The nucleotides read TGTGCCAGCAGGTTGGACGGGTATAATTCACCCCTCCACTTT.